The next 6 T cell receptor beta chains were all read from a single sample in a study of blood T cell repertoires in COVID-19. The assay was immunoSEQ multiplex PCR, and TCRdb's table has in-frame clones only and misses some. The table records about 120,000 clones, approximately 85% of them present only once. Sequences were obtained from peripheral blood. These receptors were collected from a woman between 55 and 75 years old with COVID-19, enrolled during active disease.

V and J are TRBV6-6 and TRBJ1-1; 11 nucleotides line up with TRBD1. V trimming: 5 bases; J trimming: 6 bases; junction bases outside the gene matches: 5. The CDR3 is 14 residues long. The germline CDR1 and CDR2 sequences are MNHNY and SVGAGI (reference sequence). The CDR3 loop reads CASSGQGAGSEAFF. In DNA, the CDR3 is TGTGCCAGCAGTGGACAGGGGGCTGGGTCTGAAGCTTTCTTT.

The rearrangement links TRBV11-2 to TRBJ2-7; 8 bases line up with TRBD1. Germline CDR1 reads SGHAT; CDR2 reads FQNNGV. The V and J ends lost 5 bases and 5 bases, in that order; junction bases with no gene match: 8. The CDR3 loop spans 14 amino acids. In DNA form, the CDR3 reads TGTGCCAGCAGCCCCGACAGGGGAAGACACGAGCAGTACTTC. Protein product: CASSPDRGRHEQYF.

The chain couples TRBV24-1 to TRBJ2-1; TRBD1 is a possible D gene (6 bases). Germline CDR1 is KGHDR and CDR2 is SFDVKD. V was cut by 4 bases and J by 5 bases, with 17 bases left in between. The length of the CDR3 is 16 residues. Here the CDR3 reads CATSDRAGVGDNEQFF. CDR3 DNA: TGTGCCACCAGTGACCGTGCAGGGGTGGGGGACAATGAGCAGTTCTTC.

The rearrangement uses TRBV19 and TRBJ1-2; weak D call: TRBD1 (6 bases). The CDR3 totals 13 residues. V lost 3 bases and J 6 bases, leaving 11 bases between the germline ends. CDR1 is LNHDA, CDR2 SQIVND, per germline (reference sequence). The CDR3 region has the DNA TGTGCCAGTAGTATTGGGGGGGCAGATGGCTACACCTTC. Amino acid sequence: CASSIGGADGYTF.

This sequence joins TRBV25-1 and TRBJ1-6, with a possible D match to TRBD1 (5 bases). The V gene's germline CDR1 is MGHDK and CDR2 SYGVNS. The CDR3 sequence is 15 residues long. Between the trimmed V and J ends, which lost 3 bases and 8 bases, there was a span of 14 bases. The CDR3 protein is CASSDPGGFDSPLHF. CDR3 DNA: TGTGCCAGCAGTGACCCGGGGGGTTTTGATTCACCCCTCCACTTT.

The CDR3 protein is CAWSAGGGYGYTF. The CDR3 DNA follows: TGTGCCTGGAGTGCAGGGGGCGGCTATGGCTACACCTTC. The V call is TRBV30, the J call TRBJ1-2, with 8 bases that match TRBD1. The CDR3 length is 13 residues. The trim removed 1 base at V and 4 bases at J, leaving 2 bases unmatched. From germline, CDR1 is GTSNPN and CDR2 SVGIG (reference sequence).